The clone carrying this TCR beta chain was recorded at least ten times. This entry belongs to a study of T cells in Graves' hyperthyroidism and ophthalmopathy. After removal of 3 bases from V and 6 bases from J, the junction contained 8 bases not matched to a gene. The V gene's germline CDR1 is MNHEY and CDR2 SMNVEV (reference sequence). The CDR3 is 15 residues long. There were TCR beta CDR3 regions amplified from RNA transcripts. Initially, a first-round RT-PCR of the TCR CDR3 employed the HTBI primer set. TCRdb redid the calling of the multiplex PCR reads with MiXCR, one entry per CDR3 protein. The data hold 250,000 or so distinct CDR3 sequences, with approximately 14% observed a single time.

The chain is built from TRBV27 and TRBJ2-7; 10 positions match TRBD2. Sequenced: blood. The receptor's source is a woman aged 45-60 years with Graves' hyperthyroidism that later progressed to Graves' ophthalmopathy. CDR3 sequence reads: CASSFASGRAGEQYF. The CDR3, as DNA: TGTGCCAGCAGTTTCGCGAGCGGGAGGGCCGGCGAGCAGTACTTC.